This T cell receptor beta chain is drawn from a study of T cells in tumors after PD-1 blockade. As for the study in general: During anti-PD-1 treatment, some patients continued daily vismodegib 150 mg. Study outcomes and limitations: In squamous cell carcinoma, about 50% of expanded exhausted clones were novel.

In the case of this clone: The antigen is not known.

Tumor biopsies came from the same primary tumor site before and after PD-1 blockade. Genomic DNA template from tumor biopsies or peripheral blood, about 616 ng to 6,500 ng input. The junction had 14 bases not matched to a gene; V was cut back by 5 bases and J by 3 bases. Germline loops: CDR1 SGHTA, CDR2 FQGNSA. The CDR3 length is 18 residues. Generated by immunoSEQ multiplex PCR, the TCRdb table keeps only in-frame clones and is missing some. The table has around 13,000 clones, around 60% seen once. The TCR was taken from a human donor with cutaneous squamous cell carcinoma. Sequencing was performed on tumor tissue, taken before anti-PD-1 treatment. The rearrangement links TRBV7-2 to TRBJ2-1; TRBD2 matches at 9 bases. The DNA of the CDR3 is TGTGCCAGCAGCCCCGGGTGGCTAGCGGGACCCCTCTACAATGAGCAGTTCTTC. The encoded protein is CASSPGWLAGPLYNEQFF.